These T cell receptor beta chains were read from a single sample in a study of blood T cell repertoires in COVID-19. TCRdb's copy holds only in-frame clones and misses some; the assay was immunoSEQ multiplex PCR. This sample has about 140,000 clones; around 80% occur once, and the top ten carry about 4%. Sequenced: peripheral blood. Every receptor here comes from a man in his sixties with acute or convalescent COVID-19. CDR3s include the opening cysteine and the closing phenylalanine or tryptophan. A D gene is named only where the DNA matches it firmly. Size is stated for part of the rows, as once, few or many counts, or as a class when the clone is expanded.

>NA|TRBV16|NA|15|TRBJ1-5
CASSQTSGRVKPQHF
TGTGCCAGCAGCCAAACCAGCGGCCGGGTAAAGCCCCAGCATTTT
>NA|TRBV5-1|NA|14|TRBJ2-3
CASSLGLHTDTQYF
TGCGCCAGCAGCTTGGGACTGCACACAGATACGCAGTATTTT
>TRBD2|TRBV19|NA|16|TRBJ2-1
CASSKIAGSSYNEQFF
TGTGCCAGTAGCAAAATAGCGGGTAGCTCCTACAATGAGCAGTTCTTC
>NA|TRBV6-5|NA|11|TRBJ2-1
CASSLSNEQFF
TGTGCCAGCAGCCTTAGCAATGAGCAGTTCTTC
>TRBD1|TRBV29-1|NA|14|TRBJ2-5
CSVVSPQGWETQYF
TGCAGCGTTGTGAGTCCACAGGGGTGGGAGACCCAGTACTTC
>NA|TRBV19|NA|13|TRBJ1-1
CASSTLQVTEAFF
TGTGCCAGTAGTACCTTACAGGTCACTGAAGCTTTCTTT
>TRBD2|TRBV5-1|NA|15|TRBJ2-3
CASSLEAGGIDTQYF
TGCGCCAGCAGCTTGGAGGCGGGAGGGATAGATACGCAGTATTTT
>NA|TRBV30|NA|12|TRBJ2-1
CAWSPAYNEQFF
TGTGCCTGGAGTCCTGCGTACAATGAGCAGTTCTTC
>NA|TRBV28|NA|13|TRBJ1-2
CASSLGQNYGYTF
TGTGCCAGCAGTTTAGGGCAGAACTATGGCTACACCTTC
>NA|TRBV18|NA|16|TRBJ1-6
CASSPGSPAGNSPLHF
TGTGCCAGCTCACCAGGTTCGCCGGCGGGCAATTCACCCCTCCACTTT
>NA|TRBV20-1|NA|11|TRBJ2-5
CSANNQETQYF
TGCAGTGCTAACAACCAAGAGACCCAGTACTTC
>NA|TRBV18|NA|14|TRBJ1-4
CASSPEAQREKLFF
TGTGCCAGCTCACCGGAGGCCCAGCGGGAAAAACTGTTTTTT
>NA|TRBV28|NA|16|TRBJ2-5
CASNPGVPRGQETQYF
TGTGCCAGCAACCCCGGGGTCCCGAGGGGGCAAGAGACCCAGTACTTC
>TRBD1|TRBV7-9|few|15|TRBJ2-7
CASSTGQGALYEQYF
TGTGCCAGCAGCACCGGACAGGGGGCGCTTTACGAGCAGTACTTC